Shown below are 10 T cell receptor beta chains from a single sample sequenced in a study of T cells after yellow fever vaccination. Each CDR3 protein gets one entry after TCRdb re-called the 5' RACE reads with MiXCR. The table shows 450,000 to 600,000 distinct CDR3 sequences, with less than 20% occurring only once. The sequencing used PBMCs, collected 5 to 6 days after the first yellow fever vaccination. These receptors originate from a man between 18 and 29 years old who received the YFV17D yellow fever vaccine.

The rearrangement links TRBV12-3 or TRBV12-4 to TRBJ2-5; D may be TRBD1 (5 bases). Deletions cut 2 bases from V and 6 bases from J, with 13 bases between. The CDR3 consists of 14 residues. The CDR3 DNA reads as TGTGCCAGCAGTTTATTCGCAGGGAAGCAGACCCAGTACTTC. It specifies CASSLFAGKQTQYF.

This clonotype was seen many times. The chain joins TRBV24-1 to TRBJ2-1, with a weak D call TRBD1 (5 bases). Germline V gene sequence: CDR1 KGHDR, CDR2 SFDVKD. The CDR3 runs 16 residues. Trimming took off 3 bases at V and 0 bases at J, with 11 bases between the two ends. The CDR3 DNA reads TGTGCCACCAGTGATATTCAAGGGGCCTCCTACAATGAGCAGTTCTTC. This translates into CATSDIQGASYNEQFF.

The V and J genes are TRBV10-3 and TRBJ1-1; 10 positions agree with TRBD1. The CDR3 is made up of 13 amino acids. Trimming at V came to 10 bases and at J to 1 base, leaving 3 bases not matched to a gene. In germline, CDR1 is ENHRY, CDR2 SYGVKD. In nucleotides, the CDR3 is TGTGCCAGCCGGGACAGGGGGAACACTGAAGCTTTCTTT. Its translation is CASRDRGNTEAFF.

J is TRBJ2-4 and V is TRBV7-2, with TRBD2 matching over 8 bases. Germline CDR1 and CDR2: SGHTA and FQGNSA. V trimming: 6 bases; J trimming: 7 bases; junction bases outside the gene matches: 5. The CDR3 length is 13 residues. For the CDR3, the DNA is TGTGCCAGCAGAGCCGGCGGGGGGAACATTCAGTACTTC. It encodes CASRAGGGNIQYF.

This rearrangement joins TRBV14 to TRBJ2-1; TRBD2 matches 7 bases. This CDR3 comprises 16 residues. Looked up from germline, CDR1 is SGHDN and CDR2 is FVKESK. V shed 2 bases, J shed 2 bases, and the junction held 6 bases outside the gene matches. CDR3 loop: CASSQFSGVTYNEQFF. Here the CDR3 DNA reads TGTGCCAGCAGCCAATTCAGCGGGGTAACCTACAATGAGCAGTTCTTC.

This clonotype was detected only a few times. This chain uses TRBV21-1 with TRBJ2-7; the table assigns TRBD1, which was not confirmed against the DNA. TRBV21-1 is a pseudogene. This CDR3 comprises 15 residues. This chain's CDR3 is CASSNSGTELYEQYV. The CDR3 bases are TGTGCCAGCAGCAACTCCGGGACCGAATTGTACGAGCAGTACGTC.

This chain links TRBV5-1 with TRBJ1-2; D is unresolved. In germline, CDR1 is SGHRS, CDR2 YFSETQ. The V and J ends lost 5 bases and 4 bases respectively, with 15 bases between them. This CDR3 comprises 14 residues. Here the CDR3 DNA reads TGCGCCAGCAGACCCGAAGGAACTAGCTATGGCTACACCTTC. Amino acids: CASRPEGTSYGYTF.

The rearrangement links TRBV27 to TRBJ1-1, with D perhaps TRBD1 (5 bases). CDR3 length: 15 residues. V lost 0 bases, J lost 1 base, and 9 bases lay in between. From germline, CDR1 is MNHEY and CDR2 SMNVEV (reference sequence). DNA for the CDR3: TGTGCCAGCAGTTTATCTTGGGGCACGAACACTGAAGCTTTCTTT. The encoded protein is CASSLSWGTNTEAFF.

This clonotype came up many times. The rearrangement joins TRBV7-8 to TRBJ1-1; possibly TRBD1 for D (6 bases). The CDR3 has 14 amino acids. V gave up 1 base and J gave up 6 bases, with 12 bases separating them. CDR1 SGHVS and CDR2 FQNEAQ come from the germline V gene. The CDR3 sequence: CASSLGRRGPEAFF. In nucleotides, the CDR3 is TGTGCCAGCAGCTTAGGACGCCGGGGGCCTGAAGCTTTCTTT.

The chain couples TRBV6-1 to TRBJ2-2; D possibly matches TRBD1 or TRBD2 (5 bases each). Germline V CDR1 and CDR2: MNHNS, SASEGT. The CDR3 consists of 14 residues. Trimming pared 6 bases from V and 0 bases from J, leaving 8 bases between. CDR3 nucleotides: TGTGCCAGCAGGAGGGACGCGAACACCGGGGAGCTGTTTTTT. The encoded protein is CASRRDANTGELFF.